These 11 T cell receptor beta chains came from one sample sequenced in a study of blood T cell repertoires in COVID-19 (TCRdb year 2020). Receptors were amplified or captured by the immunoSEQ multiplex PCR assay. The source is immuneACCESS, and TCRdb retained only in-frame sequences with V and J called. Part of the clones is not carried over; for the studies checked, unresolved V genes explain less than half of this, and the remainder is unexplained. The sample includes around 94,000 clones, with about 72% observed a single time. The top ten clonotypes cover 9.5% to 10% of the sample. Sequences were obtained from peripheral blood. The receptors shown here come from a man aged 60-69 years with active or convalescent COVID-19.

The chain is built from TRBV30 and TRBJ2-2, with a possible D match to TRBD2 (6 bases). Trimming removed 0 bases from V and 4 bases from J, with 12 bases in between. Germline-derived CDR1 and CDR2 are GTSNPN and SVGIG (reference sequence). The CDR3 has 15 residues. In nucleotides, the CDR3 is TGTGCCTGGAGTGTACGAGGAGGGCTCACCGGGGAGCTGTTTTTT. It codes for CAWSVRGGLTGELFF.

Worth noting for this clone: A read error may be the cause here, since a much bigger clone is one base away. Other DNA sequences in the sample encode the same CDR3. This sequence joins TRBV11-2 and TRBJ2-1; 7 bases match TRBD2. Germline V gene lookup returns CDR1 SGHAT and CDR2 FQNNGV. The CDR3 runs 14 residues. With 2 bases clipped from V and 9 bases from J, the junction kept 7 bases outside the gene matches. CDR3 nucleotide sequence: TGTGCCAGCAGCTTACCAGCGGGATTAAGTGAGCAGTTCTTC. Residues: CASSLPAGLSEQFF.

The V gene is TRBV11-3, the J gene TRBJ2-1; 8 bases align to TRBD2. V lost 5 bases to trimming and J lost 3 bases; unmatched junction nucleotides: 6. Germline V gene sequence: CDR1 SGHNT, CDR2 YENEEA. The CDR3 extends over 15 amino acids. The CDR3 nucleotides are TGTGCCAGCAGCCCTTCGGGAGGGGGCTACAATGAGCAGTTCTTC. Translating gives CASSPSGGGYNEQFF.

The chain links TRBV9 to TRBJ2-1; 8 nucleotides line up with TRBD2. Germline values: CDR1 SGDLS, CDR2 YYNGEE. V was clipped by 2 bases and J by 2 bases; unmatched bases: 3. The CDR3 is 15 residues long. The CDR3 bases are TGTGCCAGCAGCGTCAGCGGGAGCCCCTACAATGAGCAGTTCTTC. This gives the protein CASSVSGSPYNEQFF. Full variable domain (rest looked up from reference TRBV9 and TRBJ2-1): DSGVTQTPKHLITATGQRVTLRCSPRSGDLSVYWYQQSLDQGLQFLIQYYNGEERAKGNILERFSAQQFPDLHSELNLSSLELGDSALYFCASSVSGSPYNEQFFGPGTRLTVL.

The chain joins TRBV6-6 to TRBJ2-7, with D tentatively TRBD1 (5 bases). From germline, CDR1 is MNHNY and CDR2 SVGAGI (reference sequence). Trimming left V 5 bases short and J 0 bases short, with 17 bases between. The CDR3 has 16 residues. The CDR3 DNA follows: TGTGCCAGCAGTCGAGTAAGACAGAAAAACTCCTACGAGCAGTACGTC. It yields the protein CASSRVRQKNSYEQYV.

This clone was counted a few times. The chain couples TRBV6-6 to TRBJ1-1; TRBD1 aligns across 9 bases. CDR1 is MNHNY, CDR2 SVGAGI, per germline (reference sequence). After removal of 7 bases from V and 8 bases from J, the junction contained 14 bases not matched to a gene. The CDR3 extends over 15 amino acids. The CDR3 here is CASNPRTGQGIEAFF. CDR3 DNA: TGTGCCAGCAACCCCAGGACCGGACAGGGGATAGAAGCTTTCTTT.

The CDR3 is CASSHGTSGLYEQYF. In DNA, the CDR3 is TGTGCCAGCAGTCATGGGACTAGCGGACTTTACGAGCAGTACTTC. The chain joins TRBV6-2 or TRBV6-3 to TRBJ2-7; 11 bases are shared with TRBD2. Trimming at V came to 5 bases and at J to 4 bases, leaving 7 bases not matched to a gene. From germline, CDR1 is MNHEY and CDR2 SVGEGT. The CDR3 sequence is 15 residues long.

V gene TRBV29-1 combines with J gene TRBJ2-1; 8 bases fit TRBD1. Germline loops: CDR1 SQVTM, CDR2 ANQGSEA. This CDR3 contains 15 residues. After removal of 6 bases from V and 8 bases from J, the junction contained 15 bases not matched to a gene. CDR3 region: CSVPPGDRPGYEQFF. The CDR3 DNA reads TGCAGCGTCCCTCCCGGGGACAGGCCGGGGTATGAGCAGTTCTTC.

This chain joins TRBV5-1 and TRBJ2-2; the match to TRBD2 covers 7 bases. Germline loops: CDR1 SGHRS, CDR2 YFSETQ. CDR3 length: 16 amino acids. V was clipped by 4 bases and J by 0 bases; unmatched bases: 6. The DNA of the CDR3 is TGCGCCAGCAGCGGGGGGACTACCCCGAACACCGGGGAGCTGTTTTTT. It is translated as CASSGGTTPNTGELFF.

This clone appeared once. This chain links TRBV4-1 with TRBJ1-6; D not certain. V lost 1 base and J 2 bases, leaving 6 bases between the germline ends. CDR1 and CDR2 (germline): MGHRA, YSYEKL. This CDR3 region has 15 residues. DNA of the CDR3: TGCGCCAGCAGCCAAGGACTGACCTATAATTCACCCCTCCACTTT. Amino acids: CASSQGLTYNSPLHF.

The chain couples TRBV6-6 to TRBJ2-2; a weak D match, TRBD2 (5 bases). The germline V gene has CDR1 MNHNY and CDR2 SVGAGI (reference sequence). The length of the CDR3 is 14 residues. Deletions cut 0 bases from V and 6 bases from J, with 8 bases between. This CDR3 is CASSYSREAGELFF. In DNA form, the CDR3 reads TGTGCCAGCAGTTACTCTCGGGAAGCCGGGGAGCTGTTTTTT.